This TCR beta chain was captured in a study of post-analysis software for immune sequencing data (dated by TCRdb to between 2015 and 2017). About the full investigation: Relapsing-remitting, secondary progressive and progressive-relapsing multiple sclerosis were recorded as disease courses, and subtype annotation was lacking for some patients. The patient repertoires were set against around ten previously published healthy control repertoires from donors whose ages ranged from roughly 6 to 26 years. A subset of samples was prepared in parallel using single-end sample barcoding, then pooled and co-amplified after Illumina adapter ligation. Overall study outcomes, separate from this receptor: Direct clustering with F measure showed strong co-clustering of samples prepared in the same batch, prompting a batch-effect correction. The control group was slightly older than the multiple sclerosis patient group. Multiple sclerosis patients had significantly lower normalized Chao1 diversity than controls, a result that suggests substantial peripheral T-cell clonal expansion. Patients showed significantly higher frequencies than controls for several TRBV segments, among them TRBV5-6, TRBV5-1 and TRBV20-1.

Regarding this clonotype: This receptor's antigen is unknown. Base quality data are lacking; no much larger clone is found one base away.

The label giving this sample's time point can be read as: second blood draw from one MS patient after hematopoietic stem cell transplantation. To demonstrate the VDJtools post-analysis software, the study profiled TCR beta repertoires from the peripheral blood of around 13 young patients with multiple sclerosis. Multiple sclerosis patients were children and adolescents aged about 6 to 15 years. Receptor amplification or capture employed PCR. The instrument was an Illumina HiSeq 2500. Unique molecular identifiers were incorporated into TCR beta cDNA libraries to reduce PCR and sequencing biases. Approximately 500,000 cDNA molecules were obtained for every 1 to 10 million input T cells, so each molecule roughly corresponded to one T cell. The patient libraries were prepared and sequenced with the same protocol used for the earlier healthy control dataset. Samples belonging to the same batch were prepared together, multiplexed and sequenced on a shared HiSeq lane. The authors processed their data as follows. Raw barcoded reads were processed with MIGEC, discarding single-read molecular identifier groups before consensus assembly and CDR3 extraction. VDJtools was used for post-analysis of the clonotype tables, and diversity was normalized by down-sampling every dataset to the size of the smallest sample. In repertoire overlap clustering, CDR3 amino acid sequences, but not nucleotide sequences, were matched to correct batch-related cross-sample contamination. TCRdb took the public reads, trimmed them with fastp at Q25, ran MiXCR for clone calling and kept in-frame beta chains. Rows merge per CDR3 protein into single entries with the most common DNA and genes. TCRdb assigned the V and J calls; the authors' analysis was not used. The sample table records about 160,000 distinct CDR3 sequences; under 40% of these occur just once. Of the sample, roughly 28% is held by the ten largest clones.

Measured from the cysteine to the phenylalanine, the CDR3 is 12 residues long. Only the CDR3 part of the read is kept: 36 bases, read in frame from the first base. The germline V gene encodes CDR1 DFQATT and CDR2 SNEGSKA (reference sequence). V loses 2 bases, J loses 9 bases, and the germline ends lie 13 bases apart. The rearranged segments are TRBV20-1 and TRBJ1-2; the D gene is possibly TRBD1, with 5 bases matching. This sample comprised blood, obtained after autologous hematopoietic stem cell transplantation. This receptor was identified in a girl between 10 and 17 years old with multiple sclerosis. Donor details come from another sample of the same person, matched by shared clones. At the DNA level, the sequence is TGCAGTGCTAGACCAGGGTGGAGTCGCTACACCTTC. Translated, this gives CSARPGWSRYTF.